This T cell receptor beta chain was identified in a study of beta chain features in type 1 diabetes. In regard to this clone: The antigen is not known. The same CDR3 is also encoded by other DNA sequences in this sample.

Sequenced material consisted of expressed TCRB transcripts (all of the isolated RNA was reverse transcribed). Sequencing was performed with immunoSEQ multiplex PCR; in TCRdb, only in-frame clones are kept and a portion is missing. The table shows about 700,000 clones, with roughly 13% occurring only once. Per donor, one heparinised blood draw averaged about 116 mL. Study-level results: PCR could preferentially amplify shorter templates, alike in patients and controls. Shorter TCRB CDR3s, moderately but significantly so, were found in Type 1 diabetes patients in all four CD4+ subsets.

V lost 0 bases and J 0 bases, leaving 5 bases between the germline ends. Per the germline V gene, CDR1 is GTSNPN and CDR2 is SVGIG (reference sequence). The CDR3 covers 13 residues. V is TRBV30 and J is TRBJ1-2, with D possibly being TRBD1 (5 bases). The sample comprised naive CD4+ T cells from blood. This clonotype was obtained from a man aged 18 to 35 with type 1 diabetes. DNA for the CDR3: TGTGCCTGGAGTGTGACAGCTAACTATGGCTACACCTTC. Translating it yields CAWSVTANYGYTF.